This TCR beta chain stems from a study of cytomegalovirus exposure and HLA in healthy donors. Study overall: The 95 to 150 validation repertoires used a platform that matched the one used for the approximately 670 first-cohort repertoires, as a later analysis reported.

Germline-derived CDR1 and CDR2 are MNHNS and SASEGT. Trimming cost V 7 bases and J 3 bases, with 13 bases left between them. This CDR3 has 14 amino acids. TCRdb's table, derived via immunoSEQ multiplex PCR, lists solely in-frame clones and lacks some. Of around 75,000 clones listed, approximately 86% are singletons. Sequenced input: PBMCs. This clonotype was sampled from a man aged 30-40 years in good health and CMV-seronegative. The chain combines TRBV6-1 with TRBJ2-1; D uncertain. CDR3 sequence (DNA): TGTGCCAGCACCCCAAGCCTCATCTACAATGAGCAGTTCTTC. This translates into CASTPSLIYNEQFF.